These T cell receptor beta chains were read from a single sample in a study of shared clonotypes between healthy human individuals. Profiling relied on immunoSEQ multiplex PCR, and the TCRdb table lists in-frame clones only, not all of them. Among millions of clones listed, roughly 92% were seen once. The sequenced material came from naive CD4+ T cells sorted from blood. The receptor set was obtained from a man between 18 and 35 years old in good health. Both conserved end residues are part of each CDR3.

V gene: TRBV9
J gene: TRBJ2-1
CDR3 protein: CASSVGTHNEQFF

V gene: TRBV25-1
J gene: TRBJ1-2
CDR3 protein: CASSVWQGDGYTF

V gene: TRBV2
J gene: TRBJ2-5
CDR3 protein: CASSGGTSGQETQYF

V gene: TRBV15
J gene: TRBJ2-1
CDR3 protein: CATSTDPSYNEQFF

V gene: TRBV5-1
J gene: TRBJ2-5
CDR3 protein: CASSLRSSGGLSQETQYF

V gene: TRBV28
J gene: TRBJ2-5
CDR3 protein: CASSLRQETQYF

V gene: TRBV1
J gene: TRBJ2-5
CDR3 protein: CTSSQEWPSGETQYF

V gene: TRBV6-5
J gene: TRBJ1-1
CDR3 protein: CASSYTGSLNTEAFF

V gene: TRBV10-3
J gene: TRBJ2-7
CDR3 protein: CAISESMGLLGLEQYF

V gene: TRBV7-2
J gene: TRBJ1-3
CDR3 protein: CASSPGGNTIYF

V gene: TRBV2
J gene: TRBJ2-5
CDR3 protein: CASNRGETQYF

V gene: TRBV29-1
J gene: TRBJ2-1
CDR3 protein: CSVVSGFYNEQFF

V gene: TRBV28
J gene: TRBJ2-7
CDR3 protein: CASSPPPPYEQYF

V gene: TRBV5-1
J gene: TRBJ2-1
CDR3 protein: CASSLAPSLARYNEQFF

V gene: TRBV9
J gene: TRBJ2-7
CDR3 protein: CASSATGLIPYEQYF

V gene: TRBV6-6
J gene: TRBJ2-3
CDR3 protein: CASSDPLADTQYF

V gene: TRBV30
J gene: TRBJ1-5
CDR3 protein: CAWSVGSGHGRGAQHF

V gene: TRBV2
J gene: TRBJ2-7
CDR3 protein: CASSDGALGGDEQYF

V gene: TRBV7-9
J gene: TRBJ2-5
CDR3 protein: CASSFPSGSPWETQYF

V gene: TRBV5-1
J gene: TRBJ1-4
CDR3 protein: CASSLVGGATDEKLFF

V gene: TRBV29-1
J gene: TRBJ1-1
CDR3 protein: CSVSRRISNTEAFF

V gene: TRBV4-1
J gene: TRBJ1-6
CDR3 protein: CASSQGGTGFSPLHF

V gene: TRBV6-1
J gene: TRBJ1-5
CDR3 protein: CASSETSSDWNQPQHF

V gene: TRBV19
J gene: TRBJ2-1
CDR3 protein: CASSIAQTYRNEQFF

V gene: TRBV4-3
J gene: TRBJ2-1
CDR3 protein: CASSHRAGSLYNEQFF

V gene: TRBV29-1
J gene: TRBJ2-5
CDR3 protein: CSVDTATQETQYF

V gene: TRBV28
J gene: TRBJ1-6
CDR3 protein: CASSFSDRGNSPLHF

V gene: TRBV5-1
J gene: TRBJ2-1
CDR3 protein: CASSEGREGNEQFF

V gene: TRBV11-2
J gene: TRBJ2-5
CDR3 protein: CASSLTGRETQYF

V gene: TRBV6-1
J gene: TRBJ2-1
CDR3 protein: CASSRPNNEQFF

V gene: TRBV10-2
J gene: TRBJ2-7
CDR3 protein: CASSALDRNTYEQYF

V gene: TRBV18
J gene: TRBJ2-7
CDR3 protein: CASSIPGSYEQYF

V gene: TRBV5-4
J gene: TRBJ1-2
CDR3 protein: CASSPPIIQGPYGYTF

V gene: TRBV27
J gene: TRBJ1-2
CDR3 protein: CASRTSAGPQALYGYTF

V gene: TRBV27
J gene: TRBJ2-3
CDR3 protein: CASSIRLASDTQYF

V gene: TRBV7-6
J gene: TRBJ1-6
CDR3 protein: CASSFTGHNSPLHF

V gene: TRBV6-1
J gene: TRBJ2-7
CDR3 protein: CASSEVSGGGYEQYF

V gene: TRBV5-4
J gene: TRBJ1-3
CDR3 protein: CASSRSGISGNTIYF

V gene: TRBV7-2
J gene: TRBJ2-1
CDR3 protein: CASSLLGLASHDEQFF

V gene: TRBV11-2
J gene: TRBJ1-3
CDR3 protein: CASSLEGLPSGNTIYF

V gene: TRBV30
J gene: TRBJ2-6
CDR3 protein: CAWVPGQGAPGANVLTF

V gene: TRBV6-1
J gene: TRBJ1-1
CDR3 protein: CASSEHIDTEAFF

V gene: TRBV5-1
J gene: TRBJ2-6
CDR3 protein: CASSRTGAGANVLTF

V gene: TRBV19
J gene: TRBJ2-5
CDR3 protein: CASSIDNRGSGETQYF

V gene: TRBV29-1
J gene: TRBJ1-1
CDR3 protein: CSVGQGQLSEAFF

V gene: TRBV6-6
J gene: TRBJ2-5
CDR3 protein: CASTQGGLAGGWQYF

V gene: TRBV7-9
J gene: TRBJ2-5
CDR3 protein: CASSLVAGGGETQYF

V gene: TRBV5-6
J gene: TRBJ2-1
CDR3 protein: CASSDTGGPYNEQFF

V gene: TRBV6-1
J gene: TRBJ2-5
CDR3 protein: CASRRTSGFQETQYF

V gene: TRBV2
J gene: TRBJ1-2
CDR3 protein: CASISYGEGYTF

V gene: TRBV5-1
J gene: TRBJ2-6
CDR3 protein: CASCRDRGSSGANVLTF

V gene: TRBV6-4
J gene: TRBJ1-1
CDR3 protein: CASSVKRGQRMNTEAFF